The present entry profiles one TCR beta chain with its context. This clonotype was picked up many times. The antigen it recognizes is unknown. Base qualities are not at hand, and no much larger clone is one base apart. This specimen belongs to a study of T-cell reconstitution after alpha-beta-depleted transplantation in children (dated by TCRdb to 2016 to 2017). Background for the entire study: T-cell immune reconstitution after TCRalphabeta/CD19-depleted allogeneic hematopoietic cell transplantation in children was quantitatively tracked in the study by means of TCR repertoire profiling. Study-wide conclusions, independent of this receptor: Over subsequent months, a decline in hyperexpanded clone frequencies was noted, and after one year, T-cell counts and TCRbeta diversity were mostly ascribed to newly produced T cells. In some patients, the high TCRbeta diversity seen at day 60 was put down to recipient T cells and intrathymic progenitors that had survived conditioning. Apparently early alphabetaT-cell count recovery about two months after transplant reportedly relied on only several hundred rapidly expanded clones derived from non-depleted graft cells.

The library was built by means of PCR. The sample was run on an Illumina HiSeq 2500. Molecular barcoding was employed in the preparation of TCR libraries, with unique molecular identifiers being used to normalize TCRbeta repertoire quantification. TCRdb reworked the public reads: Q25 trimming with fastp, MiXCR clone assembly, productive beta chains retained. Every entry covers one CDR3 protein and lists the most common genes and DNA from its rows. The sample profile shows a few hundred thousand distinct CDR3 sequences; under 20% of them were found once. Of the sample, roughly 27% falls within the top ten clones. Explained via the paper, the treatment or condition label denotes: allogeneic hematopoietic cell transplantation with graft depleted of TCRalphabeta T cells and CD19 B cells. Transplant recipients were children who received TCRalphabeta/CD19-depleted allogeneic hematopoietic cell grafts. CDR1 is given as SQVTM and CDR2 as ANQGSEA, both from the germline V gene. Trimming costs V 8 bases and J 0 bases, and their ends lie 10 bases apart. The CDR3 starts with the cysteine, ends with the phenylalanine, and has 12 residues. The read is trimmed to its CDR3 DNA, 36 bases read in frame from base 1.

The chain was built from TRBV29-1 and TRBJ2-5, with the D gene tentatively TRBD1 or TRBD2, based on 5 matching bases in each. This specimen was PBMCs, mostly from graft donor cells, taken 360 days after TCRalphabeta/CD19-depleted stem cell transplant. The clonotype comes from a boy under three years old who had a stem cell transplant for Wiskott-Aldrich syndrome, so the T cells may come from the graft donor. The DNA sequence is TGCAGCACTCTGGGGGACCAAGAGACCCAGTACTTC. This yields the protein CSTLGDQETQYF.